This T cell receptor (beta chain) was sequenced during a study of cytomegalovirus exposure and HLA in healthy donors. With respect to this clone: Its target is unknown.

TCRdb keeps only in-frame clones here, not all; method: immunoSEQ multiplex PCR. The data show a few hundred thousand clones, almost 90% seen once. General observations from the study: Researchers counted around 150 TCR beta chains as cytomegalovirus-associated. Published work reported that the classifier diagnosed cytomegalovirus status with high specificity and sensitivity. In vitro assays verified that three CMV-associated chains recognized CMV antigens specifically.

CDR1 MDHEN and CDR2 SYDVKM come from the germline V gene. The CDR3 is 18 amino acids. J lost 0 bases, V lost 4 bases, and 9 bases had no gene match. It was the roughly 130-subject validation cohort, separate from the roughly 700-subject first cohort, to which the donors belonged. Source material: PBMCs. The sequence derives from a woman between 18 and 29 years old in good health and CMV-seronegative. The V gene is TRBV28, the J gene TRBJ1-4; TRBD1 agrees at 9 bases. The CDR3 DNA reads TGTGCCAGCAGTTCGGGACAGGGCGGGATAGCAACTAATGAAAAACTGTTTTTT. Its protein product is CASSSGQGGIATNEKLFF. Together with reference TRBV28 and TRBJ1-4, the CDR3 gives the full variable domain: DVKVTQSSRYLVKRTGEKVFLECVQDMDHENMFWYRQDPGLGLRLIYFSYDVKMKEKGDIPEGYSVSREKKERFSLILESASTNQTSMYLCASSSGQGGIATNEKLFFGSGTQLSVL.